This T cell receptor beta chain was identified in a study of blood T cells in healthy people across ages. Using a J-beta primer mix together with a sample-barcoded 5' primer, a second PCR was run for roughly 7 to 12 cycles. TCRdb reanalysed the 5' RACE reads using MiXCR and keeps one entry per CDR3 protein. Altogether some 1.4 million distinct CDR3 sequences are present, approximately 42% being singletons, with the ten largest covering 6.5% to 10%. CDR1 GTSNPN and CDR2 SVGIG come from the germline V gene (reference sequence). This CDR3 comprises 13 residues. Trimming left V 1 base short and J 8 bases short, with 12 bases between.

Sequencing input: blood. The source is a young woman in good health. The chain links TRBV30 to TRBJ1-5, with D possibly being TRBD1 (6 bases). CDR3 coding DNA: TGTGCCTGGAGTGCACAGGGCGGGGAGCCCCAGCATTTT. Amino acid sequence: CAWSAQGGEPQHF.